A selection of T cell receptor beta chains follows, all from one sample in a study of T cells after yellow fever vaccination. In TCRdb, the 5' RACE reads were re-called with MiXCR into one record per CDR3 protein. Of about 110,000 distinct CDR3 sequences in the sample, more than 7.5% were seen once. Here the sequenced sample was CD8+ T cells sorted from PBMCs, taken 45 days after the yellow fever booster vaccination. These receptors were collected from a man under 40 who received the YFV17D yellow fever vaccine. The CDR3 runs from the conserved cysteine through the conserved F or W. A D gene is named only where the DNA matches it firmly. Not all rows give a size; the values are once, few, many and, for expanded clones, a class.

J gene,clone size,D gene,V gene,CDR3 protein,CDR3 DNA
TRBJ2-2,-,-,TRBV5-1,CASIGDPGELFF,TGCGCCAGCATCGGCGACCCCGGGGAGCTGTTTTTT
TRBJ2-7,many,TRBD2,TRBV7-9,CASSLGLDEQYF,TGTGCCAGCAGCTTGGGACTAGACGAGCAGTACTTC
TRBJ2-1,-,-,TRBV20-1,CSAPVGAFDEQFF,TGCAGTGCCCCAGTGGGAGCGTTTGATGAGCAGTTCTTC
TRBJ2-2,few,TRBD2,TRBV4-1,CASSQPGLAGNTGELFF,TGCGCCAGCAGCCAACCGGGACTAGCGGGAAACACCGGGGAGCTGTTTTTT
TRBJ2-6,many,-,TRBV29-1,CSVETTGEGNSGANVLTF,TGCAGCGTTGAAACTACGGGAGAGGGAAACTCTGGGGCCAACGTCCTGACTTTC
TRBJ2-5,few,-,TRBV12-3/TRBV12-4,CASSFAQGRQETQYF,TGTGCCAGCAGTTTCGCCCAGGGACGACAAGAGACCCAGTACTTC
TRBJ2-3,few,-,TRBV11-2,CASSLSTGLRTDTQYF,TGTGCCAGCAGCTTAAGCACAGGGTTACGCACAGATACGCAGTATTTT
TRBJ2-7,few,-,TRBV9,CASSEEGEEQYF,TGTGCCAGCAGCGAAGAGGGGGAGGAGCAGTACTTC
TRBJ2-4,many,-,TRBV4-3,CASSPGQVQGIAKNIQYF,TGCGCCAGCAGCCCAGGCCAGGTTCAGGGTATTGCCAAAAACATTCAGTACTTC
TRBJ1-4,many,-,TRBV6-5,CASRSNEKLFF,TGTGCCAGCAGATCTAATGAAAAACTGTTTTTT
TRBJ2-5,many,TRBD2,TRBV2,CASSAAASGSLETQYF,TGTGCCAGCAGTGCTGCGGCTAGCGGGAGCTTGGAGACCCAGTACTTC
TRBJ2-7,-,-,TRBV7-9,CASSWVGDEQYF,TGTGCCAGCAGCTGGGTCGGAGACGAGCAGTACTTC
TRBJ2-6,many,-,TRBV29-1,CSVAGLLSGANVLTF,TGCAGCGTCGCGGGACTCCTCTCTGGGGCCAACGTCCTGACTTTC
TRBJ2-1,few,-,TRBV3-1,CASSQEYFREQFF,TGTGCCAGCAGCCAAGAATATTTCAGGGAGCAGTTCTTC